These T cell receptor beta chains were read from a single sample in a study of blood T cell repertoires in COVID-19. The protocol was immunoSEQ multiplex PCR, while the TCRdb copy is restricted to in-frame clones and leaves out a portion. The sample consists of some 170,000 clones, more than 65% of them appearing once. Material for sequencing was PBMCs or T cells enriched from blood (not recorded which). The receptors derive from a man aged 50 to 60 who had recovered from COVID-19. Both conserved end residues are part of each CDR3. A D gene is named only where the DNA matches it firmly. Size values are once, few and many counts, or a class for expanded clones, and some rows have none.

abundance | d_gene | j_gene | len | v_gene | CDR3nt | CDR3aa
. | . | TRBJ1-6 | 14 | TRBV10-1 | TGCGCCAGCAGCGGTGGGGAAGGGGGATCACCCCTCCACTTT | CASSGGEGGSPLHF
. | TRBD2 | TRBJ2-7 | 14 | TRBV7-8 | TGTGCCAGCAGCTTATATGGCACGGGGGGGGTAATCAACTTC | CASSLYGTGGVINF
. | . | TRBJ1-6 | 17 | TRBV7-8 | TGTGCCAGCAGCCTTAGAGGATCGAGCTCCTATAATTCACCCCTCCACTTT | CASSLRGSSSYNSPLHF
few | TRBD2 | TRBJ2-3 | 15 | TRBV5-1 | TGCGCCAGCAGCTCGAAGCGGGGGGACACAGATACGCAGTATTTT | CASSSKRGDTDTQYF
once | . | TRBJ1-2 | 16 | TRBV7-9 | TGTGCCAGCAGCTTAGAGGGGGTCGGCAGGGGCTATGGCTACACCTTC | CASSLEGVGRGYGYTF
. | . | TRBJ1-4 | 14 | TRBV3-1/TRBV3-2 | TGTGCCAGCAACTCTCCCTCAACTAATGAAAAACTGTTTTTT | CASNSPSTNEKLFF
. | . | TRBJ2-3 | 15 | TRBV28 | TGTGCCAGCAGTCTCGGGACTGTGGGAACAGATACGCAGTATTTT | CASSLGTVGTDTQYF
. | . | TRBJ2-1 | 13 | TRBV5-1 | TGCGCCAGCAGCAGACAGGTGAGGGATGAGCAGTTCTTC | CASSRQVRDEQFF
. | . | TRBJ2-2 | 14 | TRBV5-6 | TGTGCCAGCAGCTTGGCACTGTACACCGGGGAGCTGTTTTTT | CASSLALYTGELFF
. | TRBD1 | TRBJ1-2 | 14 | TRBV5-1 | TGCGCCAGCAGCCCGGGGACAGCTAACTATGGCTACACCTTC | CASSPGTANYGYTF
once | . | TRBJ1-2 | 14 | TRBV5-4 | TGTGCCAGCAGCCTCGGACAGCCCAACTATGGCTACACCTTC | CASSLGQPNYGYTF
. | TRBD1 | TRBJ2-1 | 13 | TRBV5-1 | TGCGCCAGCTCGGACAGGGTAGGGGATGAGCAGTTCTTC | CASSDRVGDEQFF
once | TRBD1 | TRBJ2-2 | 15 | TRBV19 | TGTGCCAGTTCACCGGGACAGGGGTGGGCCGGGGAGCTGTTTTTT | CASSPGQGWAGELFF
. | TRBD2 | TRBJ2-1 | 16 | TRBV15 | TGTGCCACCAGCAGCCGCCCGGGACTAGCGGGGGTTGAGCAGTTCTTC | CATSSRPGLAGVEQFF
once | TRBD1 | TRBJ1-1 | 14 | TRBV6-4 | TGTGCCAGCAGTGACGCGACAGGGACCACTGAAGCTTTCTTT | CASSDATGTTEAFF
. | . | TRBJ1-4 | 12 | TRBV7-9 | TGTGCCAGCAGCGAGAGTGGTGAAAAACTGTTTTTT | CASSESGEKLFF
. | TRBD1 | TRBJ1-2 | 16 | TRBV19 | TGTGCCAGTAGTGTAGCCGGGACAGGGGCAACCTATGGCTACACCTTC | CASSVAGTGATYGYTF
. | . | TRBJ1-3 | 13 | TRBV27 | TGTGCCAGCAGTTTTCGGGTCGGGGACACCATATATTTT | CASSFRVGDTIYF
. | . | TRBJ1-1 | 14 | TRBV5-1 | TGCGCCAGCAGCCACCAGGTCCAGGGCGCTGAAGCTTTCTTT | CASSHQVQGAEAFF
. | . | TRBJ1-2 | 12 | TRBV7-9 | TGTGCCAGCAGACTAACAGGGAACGGCTACACCTTC | CASRLTGNGYTF
. | . | TRBJ2-7 | 16 | TRBV21-1 | TGTGCCAGCAGCAGCCGACCGGGACAGGGGCCCTCCGAGCAGTACTTC | CASSSRPGQGPSEQYF
. | TRBD1 | TRBJ1-2 | 16 | TRBV7-9 | TGTGCCAGCAGCTTAGGTGGGGACAGGGTCGACTATGGCTACACCTTC | CASSLGGDRVDYGYTF
. | TRBD1 | TRBJ2-2 | 16 | TRBV30 | TGTGCCTGGAGCGGTATCCGGAAGGGGGCAAGCGGGGAGCTGTTTTTT | CAWSGIRKGASGELFF
. | TRBD2 | TRBJ2-2 | 15 | TRBV24-1 | TGTGCCACCAGTGACGGGGGGGCCTATAGCGGGGAGCTGTTTTTT | CATSDGGAYSGELFF
. | . | TRBJ2-3 | 15 | TRBV11-3 | TGTGCCAGCAGCGGGGGGGCCCTTTTCACAGATACGCAGTATTTT | CASSGGALFTDTQYF
. | . | TRBJ1-6 | 13 | TRBV3-1/TRBV3-2 | TGTGCCAGCAGCCAAGCTTTCGACAGCGCCCTCCACTTT | CASSQAFDSALHF
. | . | TRBJ2-7 | 13 | TRBV27 | TGTGCCAGCAGTTTAGATAGATCGCGCGAGCAGTACTTC | CASSLDRSREQYF
. | . | TRBJ2-2 | 15 | TRBV7-9 | TGTGCCAGCAGCGGGGAAGCGGAGAACACCGGGGAGCTGTTTTTT | CASSGEAENTGELFF
. | . | TRBJ1-3 | 16 | TRBV9 | TGTGCCAGCAGCGTAACCCCTTCAGGGTTAGGAAACACCATATATTTT | CASSVTPSGLGNTIYF
. | . | TRBJ1-5 | 14 | TRBV12-2 | TGTGCAAGTCGCTTCCAGGGGGACCGTCAGCCCCAGCATTTT | CASRFQGDRQPQHF
. | . | TRBJ2-3 | 16 | TRBV4-2 | TGTGCCAGCAGCCAAAGAAGGGGGGGAAGCACAGATACGCAGTATTTT | CASSQRRGGSTDTQYF
few | . | TRBJ1-2 | 11 | TRBV5-6 | TGTGCCAGCAGCTCTCCTTATGGCTACACCTTC | CASSSPYGYTF
. | TRBD1 | TRBJ2-7 | 13 | TRBV2 | TGTGCCACCAAGGGGACAGGCAGCGGCGAGCAGTACTTC | CATKGTGSGEQYF
. | . | TRBJ1-1 | 15 | TRBV7-8 | TGTGCCAGCAGCTTAGAAACAGGACGGTACACTGAAGCTTTCTTT | CASSLETGRYTEAFF
. | . | TRBJ1-6 | 15 | TRBV7-8 | TGTGCCAGCAGCTTAGCGAGGGGGTCGGCTTCACCCCTCCACTTT | CASSLARGSASPLHF
many | . | TRBJ1-4 | 14 | TRBV7-9 | TGTGCCAGCAGCTTATCGCGGACTAATGAAAAACTGTTTTTT | CASSLSRTNEKLFF
. | TRBD1 | TRBJ2-2 | 14 | TRBV10-1 | TGCGCCAGCATGAAGGGACAGGGTTTCGGGGAGCTGTTTTTT | CASMKGQGFGELFF
. | . | TRBJ1-2 | 11 | TRBV20-1 | TGCAGTGCTACGGGTAACTATGGCTACACCTTC | CSATGNYGYTF
. | TRBD1 | TRBJ1-2 | 17 | TRBV5-4 | TGTGCCAGCAGCCCCGGACAGGGGTCCCCAAAGAGGGATGGCTACACCTTC | CASSPGQGSPKRDGYTF
. | . | TRBJ1-5 | 14 | TRBV30 | TGTGCCTACACCACAGGAAATAGCAATCAGCCCCAGCATTTT | CAYTTGNSNQPQHF
. | TRBD2 | TRBJ2-1 | 15 | TRBV5-1 | TGCGCCAGCAGCTTACTAGCGGAAAAGTACAATGAGCAGTTCTTC | CASSLLAEKYNEQFF
once | TRBD1 | TRBJ2-1 | 15 | TRBV29-1 | TGCAGCGTTGAAGGGACAGGGTTAAGGGAAAGCGAGCAGTTCTTC | CSVEGTGLRESEQFF
. | TRBD2 | TRBJ2-1 | 15 | TRBV7-3 | TGTGCCAGCAGCTTAGGCGGGGGGGCCCCCAATGAGCAGTTCTTC | CASSLGGGAPNEQFF
. | . | TRBJ1-1 | 15 | TRBV7-2 | TGTGCCAGCAGCGGAGGTGGGTTAATGAACACTGAAGCTTTCTTT | CASSGGGLMNTEAFF
. | TRBD1 | TRBJ1-5 | 17 | TRBV3-1/TRBV3-2 | TGTGCCAGCAGCCGTTCCGGGACAGCGGCTAGCAATCAGCCCCAGCATTTT | CASSRSGTAASNQPQHF
few | . | TRBJ2-7 | 14 | TRBV7-9 | TGTGCCAGCAGCTCCTCGGGGGTCTCCTACGAGCAGTACTTC | CASSSSGVSYEQYF
. | TRBD1 | TRBJ2-5 | 13 | TRBV19 | TGTGCCAGCGCAGGGGGCGTGGGGGAGACCCAGTACTTC | CASAGGVGETQYF
. | . | TRBJ1-3 | 16 | TRBV14 | TGTGCCAGCAGCCAAAAACTGGGGGGCTCTGGAAACACCATATATTTT | CASSQKLGGSGNTIYF
. | . | TRBJ2-7 | 15 | TRBV6-5 | TGTGCCAGCAGTTATAAGGACTCGAGCTCCTACGAGCAGTACTTC | CASSYKDSSSYEQYF
many | . | TRBJ2-2 | 12 | TRBV3-1/TRBV3-2 | TGTGCCAGCAGCCCCAGGTCCGGGGAGCTGTTTTTT | CASSPRSGELFF
. | . | TRBJ2-2 | 17 | TRBV4-2 | TGTGCCAGCAGCCAAGCGCATGGGCCTCAAGGCACCGGGGAGCTGTTTTTT | CASSQAHGPQGTGELFF
once | TRBD1 | TRBJ2-5 | 17 | TRBV5-4 | TGTGCCAGCAGGGCGGGGGGACAGGGGTCTCTCCAAGAGACCCAGTACTTC | CASRAGGQGSLQETQYF
. | . | TRBJ1-3 | 15 | TRBV6-5 | TGTGCCAAAAAAGCGGGCGAGGGGTCTGGAAACACCATATATTTT | CAKKAGEGSGNTIYF
once | . | TRBJ1-4 | 12 | TRBV27 | TGTGCCAGCAGTTTACGGGGTGAAAAACTGTTTTTT | CASSLRGEKLFF
. | TRBD2 | TRBJ2-7 | 13 | TRBV9 | TGTGCCAGCAGCGGCGGACTAGCGGGTGAGCAGTACTTC | CASSGGLAGEQYF
once | TRBD1 | TRBJ1-1 | 14 | TRBV2 | TGTGCCAGCAGTGCACAGGGGAGCAACACTGAAGCTTTCTTT | CASSAQGSNTEAFF
. | . | TRBJ1-2 | 15 | TRBV9 | TGTGCCAGCAGCCCCTCAACCCGAGGAGTTTATGGCTACACCTTC | CASSPSTRGVYGYTF
. | TRBD1 | TRBJ1-4 | 18 | TRBV19 | TGTGCCAGTAGTCTACGGACAGGGGGCAACCCAACTAATGAAAAACTGTTTTTT | CASSLRTGGNPTNEKLFF